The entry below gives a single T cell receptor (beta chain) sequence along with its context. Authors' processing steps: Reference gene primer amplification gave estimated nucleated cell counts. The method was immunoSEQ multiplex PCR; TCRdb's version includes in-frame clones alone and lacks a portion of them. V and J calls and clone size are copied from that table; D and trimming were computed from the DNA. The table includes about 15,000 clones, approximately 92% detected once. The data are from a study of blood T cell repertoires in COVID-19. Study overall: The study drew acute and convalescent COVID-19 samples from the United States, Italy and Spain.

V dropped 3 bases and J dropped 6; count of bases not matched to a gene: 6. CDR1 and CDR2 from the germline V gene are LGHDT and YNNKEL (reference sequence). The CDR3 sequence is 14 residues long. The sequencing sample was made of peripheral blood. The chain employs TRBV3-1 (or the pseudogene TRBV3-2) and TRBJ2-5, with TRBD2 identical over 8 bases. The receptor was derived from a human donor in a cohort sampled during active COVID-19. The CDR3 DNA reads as TGTGCCAGCAGCCAGAGAGCGGGAGAAAAGACCCAGTACTTC. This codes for CASSQRAGEKTQYF.